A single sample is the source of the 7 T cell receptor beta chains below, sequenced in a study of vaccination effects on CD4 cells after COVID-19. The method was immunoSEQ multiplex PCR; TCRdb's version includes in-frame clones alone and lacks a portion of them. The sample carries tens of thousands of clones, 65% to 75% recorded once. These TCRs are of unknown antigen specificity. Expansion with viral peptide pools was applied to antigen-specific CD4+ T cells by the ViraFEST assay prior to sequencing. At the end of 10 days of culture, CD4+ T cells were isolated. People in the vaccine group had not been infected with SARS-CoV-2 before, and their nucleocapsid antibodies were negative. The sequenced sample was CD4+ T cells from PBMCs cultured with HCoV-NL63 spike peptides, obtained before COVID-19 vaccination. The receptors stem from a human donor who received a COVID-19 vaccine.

CDR3 DNA: TGTGCCAGTAGTGCCGGGACGCCCAGGATTGGCTCTGGGGCCAACGTCCTGACTTTC. It encodes CASSAGTPRIGSGANVLTF. The rearrangement joins TRBV19 to TRBJ2-6; D could derive from TRBD1 or TRBD2 (5 bases each). Germline assignment: CDR1 LNHDA and CDR2 SQIVND (reference sequence). This CDR3 is 19 amino acids long. Trimming removed 5 bases from V and 0 bases from J, with 20 bases in between.

The CDR3 protein is CASSLAGVKGTGELFF. CDR3 DNA: TGTGCCAGCAGCTTAGCAGGGGTAAAGGGCACCGGGGAGCTGTTTTTT. The chain uses TRBV11-2 and TRBJ2-2; a weak D match, TRBD1 (6 bases). The CDR3 is 16 residues long. Germline CDR1 is SGHAT and CDR2 is FQNNGV. Trimming took 1 base from V and 4 from J, leaving 13 bases between them.

The CDR3 protein is CASTRFLAGEAFF. In DNA, the CDR3 is TGTGCCAGCACCCGATTTCTCGCTGGTGAAGCTTTCTTT. The rearrangement uses TRBV12-3 or TRBV12-4 and TRBJ1-1; unclear D gene. This CDR3 is 13 amino acids long. Between the trimmed V and J ends, which lost 7 bases and 7 bases, there was a span of 16 bases.

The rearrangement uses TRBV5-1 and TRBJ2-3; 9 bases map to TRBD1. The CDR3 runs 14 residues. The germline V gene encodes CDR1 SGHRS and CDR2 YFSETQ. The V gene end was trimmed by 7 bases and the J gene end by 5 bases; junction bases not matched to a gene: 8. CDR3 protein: CASGRDREVDTQYF. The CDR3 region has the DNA TGCGCCAGCGGACGGGACAGGGAGGTAGATACGCAGTATTTT.

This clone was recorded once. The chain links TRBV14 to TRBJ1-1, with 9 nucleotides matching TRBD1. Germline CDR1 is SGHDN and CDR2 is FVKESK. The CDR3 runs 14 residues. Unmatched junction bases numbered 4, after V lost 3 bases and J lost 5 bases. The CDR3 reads CASSQGQGGTEAFF. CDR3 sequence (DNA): TGTGCCAGCAGCCAGGGACAGGGTGGGACTGAAGCTTTCTTT.

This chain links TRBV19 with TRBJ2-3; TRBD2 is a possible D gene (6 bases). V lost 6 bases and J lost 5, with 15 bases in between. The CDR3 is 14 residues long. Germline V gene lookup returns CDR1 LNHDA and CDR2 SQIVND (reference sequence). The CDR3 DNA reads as TGTGCCAGTAGATCACGGGGGATTGGAGATACGCAGTATTTT. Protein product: CASRSRGIGDTQYF.

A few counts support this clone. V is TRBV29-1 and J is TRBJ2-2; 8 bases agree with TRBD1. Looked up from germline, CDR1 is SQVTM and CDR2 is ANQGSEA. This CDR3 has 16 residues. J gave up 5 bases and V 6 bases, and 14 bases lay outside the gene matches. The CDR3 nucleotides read TGCAGCGTGAAAACCGCGGGACAGGTCTTAACCGGGGAGCTGTTTTTT. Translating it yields CSVKTAGQVLTGELFF.